One T cell receptor beta chain is described in this entry. Its target is unknown. Profiling relied on immunoSEQ multiplex PCR, and the TCRdb table lists in-frame clones only, not all of them. The table has about 110,000 clones, about 94% seen once. The data derive from a study of T cell responses to AZD1222 COVID-19 vaccine. Regarding the study as a whole: Spike as a whole was targeted by vaccine-associated CD4 TCRs, dominant at 160-218 and 743-854. Baseline seropositives among AZD1222 recipients totaled only six or seven. Clonal diversity may have been underestimated in mostly white British donors. Researchers took repertoire samples only after the peak T cell response had come.

V shed 2 bases and J shed 3 bases, with 7 bases lying between them. The CDR3 loop spans 13 amino acids. In germline, CDR1 is MNHEY, CDR2 SVGAGI. The chain uses TRBV6-5 and TRBJ1-1; D unresolved. The material sequenced was peripheral blood, taken 28 days after the second AZD1222 dose. The source of this sequence is an adult who received the AZD1222 COVID-19 vaccine. The CDR3 DNA is TGTGCCAGCAGTTACGGACCATACACTGAAGCTTTCTTT. The encoded protein is CASSYGPYTEAFF.